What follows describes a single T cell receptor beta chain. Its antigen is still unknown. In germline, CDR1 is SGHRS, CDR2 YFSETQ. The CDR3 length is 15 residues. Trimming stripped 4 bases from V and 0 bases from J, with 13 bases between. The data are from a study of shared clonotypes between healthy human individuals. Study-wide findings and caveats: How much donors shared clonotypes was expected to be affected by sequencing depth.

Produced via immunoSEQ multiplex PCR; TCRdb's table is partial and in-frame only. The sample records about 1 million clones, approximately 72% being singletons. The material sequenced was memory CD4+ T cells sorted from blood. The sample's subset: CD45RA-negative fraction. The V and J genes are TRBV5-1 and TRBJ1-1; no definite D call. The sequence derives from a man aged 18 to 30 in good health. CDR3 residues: CASSIAGSMNTEAFF. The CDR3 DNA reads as TGCGCCAGCAGCATCGCCGGGTCGATGAACACTGAAGCTTTCTTT.